These 21 T cell receptor beta chains originate from one sample sequenced in a study of shared clonotypes between healthy human individuals. Assay: immunoSEQ multiplex PCR; the TCRdb copy retains only in-frame clones and omits some. There are 650,000 to 700,000 clones in the sample; around 91% occur only once, and approximately 35% lies in the top ten. The sample taken for sequencing was memory CD8+ T cells from PBMCs. Subset given: CD45RO+ cells pooled with CCR7-negative TemRA cells. These receptors all come from a man younger than 35 in good health. Some clones in this sample may be carry-over from other donors' samples.

This clone was seen a single time. The rearrangement uses TRBV28 and TRBJ1-1; D not resolved. From germline, CDR1 is MDHEN and CDR2 SYDVKM. The CDR3 runs 14 residues. The CDR3 region has the DNA TGTGCGTCTGGGCGGGTCCTTACGGACACTGAAGCTTTCTTT. Amino acid sequence: CASGRVLTDTEAFF.

The chain joins TRBV6-5 to TRBJ1-3; 9 nucleotides line up with TRBD1. This CDR3 has 15 amino acids. CDR1 and CDR2 from the germline V gene are MNHEY and SVGAGI. V was pared by 4 bases and J by 3 bases, with 4 bases of the junction left unmatched. CDR3 DNA sequence: TGTGCCAGCAGTTTAGACAGGGGGAATGGAAACACCATATATTTT. Its translation: CASSLDRGNGNTIYF.

The rearrangement links TRBV27 to TRBJ2-7; 8 nucleotides align to TRBD2. V lost 5 bases and J lost 2; bases outside the gene matches: 11. This CDR3 contains 16 residues. Looked up from germline, CDR1 is MNHEY and CDR2 is SMNVEV (reference sequence). The DNA of the CDR3 is TGTGCCAGCAGTCCCGTTTCCGGGAGGGCCACCTACGAGCAGTACTTC. Translation gives CASSPVSGRATYEQYF.

The chain's CDR3 is CASSSPGGAGQPQHF. The DNA of the CDR3 is TGTGCCAGCAGTTCTCCGGGGGGCGCGGGGCAGCCCCAGCATTTT. The chain joins TRBV27 to TRBJ1-5; a possible D gene is TRBD1 (6 bases). The CDR3 is 15 amino acids. Germline assignment: CDR1 MNHEY and CDR2 SMNVEV (reference sequence). Trimming took off 4 bases at V and 7 bases at J, with 17 bases between the two ends.

The gene calls are TRBV7-6 and TRBJ2-2, with 8 bases lining up with TRBD1. The germline gives CDR1 SGHVS, CDR2 FNYEAQ. The CDR3 is made up of 18 amino acids. V trimming: 5 bases; J trimming: 4 bases; junction bases outside the gene matches: 15. The CDR3 spells CASSTLDRAVGITGELFF. In nucleotides, the CDR3 is TGTGCCAGCAGCACTCTGGACAGGGCTGTCGGAATCACCGGGGAGCTGTTTTTT.

The rearrangement uses TRBV5-6 and TRBJ2-7, with D uncertain. Germline CDR1 reads SGHDT; CDR2 reads YYEEEE. The ends were cut back, 2 bases at V and 3 bases at J, with 15 bases in the middle. The CDR3 is 15 amino acids. The chain's CDR3 is CASSLGAEPYYEQYF. The CDR3 nucleotides read TGTGCCAGCAGCTTAGGTGCGGAACCTTACTACGAGCAGTACTTC.

This rearrangement joins TRBV29-1 to TRBJ1-5, with D uncertain. This CDR3 comprises 13 residues. From germline, CDR1 is SQVTM and CDR2 ANQGSEA. V was shortened by 7 bases and J by 7 bases, with 17 bases between the two germline ends. This CDR3 is CSASPGGDQPQHF. The CDR3 DNA reads as TGCAGCGCCAGTCCCGGAGGTGACCAGCCCCAGCATTTT.

This rearrangement joins TRBV6-5 to TRBJ2-7; perhaps TRBD2 as D (7 bases). Germline V CDR1 and CDR2: MNHEY, SVGAGI. V lost 6 bases and J lost 4, with 16 bases in between. This CDR3 is built from 14 residues. This CDR3 is CASSFKGGAYEQYF. DNA of the CDR3: TGTGCCAGCAGCTTCAAAGGGGGGGCATACGAGCAGTACTTC.

This chain connects TRBV27 to TRBJ2-5; 7 bases agree with TRBD2. This CDR3 contains 16 residues. The germline CDR1 and CDR2 sequences are MNHEY and SMNVEV (reference sequence). Losses at the gene ends were 2 bases for V and 3 bases for J; bases not matched to a gene: 9. The CDR3 sequence is CASSLGGEGLEETQYF. In DNA form, the CDR3 reads TGTGCCAGCAGTTTAGGGGGGGAGGGCCTCGAAGAGACCCAGTACTTC.

This clone was detected many times. Other DNA sequences in the sample encode the same CDR3. J is TRBJ1-5 and V is TRBV19; possible D gene TRBD1, 5 bases. There are 15 residues in the CDR3. The V and J ends lost 3 bases and 4 bases respectively, with 13 bases between them. The V gene's germline CDR1 is LNHDA and CDR2 SQIVND (reference sequence). CDR3 residues: CASSIGRRGNQPQHF. Written as DNA, the CDR3 is TGTGCCAGTAGTATCGGTAGGCGGGGGAATCAGCCCCAGCATTTT.

The chain carries TRBV7-9 and TRBJ2-2; D possibly corresponds to TRBD2 (6 bases). This CDR3 spans 15 amino acids. Germline-derived CDR1 and CDR2 are SEHNR and FQNEAQ (reference sequence). The V end was cut by 2 bases, the J end by 4 bases, with 11 bases between. CDR3 residues: CASSLPGEGTGELFF. In nucleotides, the CDR3 is TGTGCCAGCAGCTTACCGGGAGAGGGCACCGGGGAGCTGTTTTTT.

The V call is TRBV7-3, the J call TRBJ2-5; D is unclear. The CDR3 consists of 14 residues. Per the germline V gene, CDR1 is SGHTA and CDR2 is FQGTGA. Trimming shortened V by 1 base and J by 0 bases, and 6 bases separated the two germline ends. The CDR3 sequence is CASSLNAYQETQYF. The CDR3 region has the DNA TGTGCCAGCAGCTTAAATGCATACCAAGAGACCCAGTACTTC.

This chain uses TRBV15 with TRBJ2-7, with 14 nucleotides matching TRBD2. Trimming cost V 1 base and J 5 bases; bases outside gene matches: 16. The CDR3 spans 20 residues. The germline gives CDR1 LNHNV, CDR2 YYDKDF (reference sequence). The DNA of the CDR3 is TGTGCCACCAGCAGAGTCGGGCCAGAGGGACTAGCGGGAGTATTCCACGAGCAGTACTTC. It encodes CATSRVGPEGLAGVFHEQYF.

The V and J genes are TRBV2 and TRBJ2-7; D may correspond to TRBD1 or TRBD2 (5 bases each). Germline-derived CDR1 and CDR2 are SNHLY and FYNNEI. V lost 2 bases, J lost 0 bases, and 11 bases lay in between. The CDR3 runs to 15 residues. The CDR3 region is CASSERGRISYEQYF. The CDR3 DNA follows: TGTGCCAGCAGTGAAAGGGGACGCATCTCCTACGAGCAGTACTTC.

The chain couples TRBV6-5 to TRBJ2-7, with D maybe TRBD2 (6 bases). CDR3 length equals 13 residues. V shed 0 bases and J shed 6 bases, with 9 bases lying between them. The germline CDR1 and CDR2 sequences are MNHEY and SVGAGI. The CDR3 sequence is CASSYSLAGEQYF. The CDR3 coding sequence is TGTGCCAGCAGTTACTCACTAGCCGGCGAGCAGTACTTC.

The rearrangement joins TRBV2 to TRBJ2-2; 8 bases align to TRBD1. The V and J ends lost 2 bases and 1 base, in that order; junction bases with no gene match: 9. The CDR3 runs to 18 residues. Germline assignment: CDR1 SNHLY and CDR2 FYNNEI. Here the CDR3 DNA reads TGTGCCAGCAGTGAACCCCAGGACAGGGTGGGGAACACCGGGGAGCTGTTTTTT. It specifies CASSEPQDRVGNTGELFF. Full variable domain (missing parts from reference TRBV2 and TRBJ2-2): EPEVTQTPSHQVTQMGQEVILRCVPISNHLYFYWYRQILGQKVEFLVSFYNNEISEKSEIFDDQFSVERPDGSNFTLKIRSTKLEDSAMYFCASSEPQDRVGNTGELFFGEGSRLTVL.

This chain connects TRBV28 to TRBJ2-4, with a tentative D call TRBD1 (6 bases). The germline V gene has CDR1 MDHEN and CDR2 SYDVKM. The CDR3 totals 17 residues. V dropped 3 bases and J dropped 1 base, with 16 bases sitting between them. The CDR3 coding sequence is TGTGCCAGCAGTTTCCTCCTTCACCAGGGGGCCAAAAACATTCAGTACTTC. Protein product: CASSFLLHQGAKNIQYF.

The V call is TRBV5-6, the J call TRBJ2-1; 12 nucleotides align to TRBD2. The junction had 8 bases not matched to a gene; V was cut back by 0 bases and J by 7 bases. The CDR3 is 17 residues long. CDR1 is SGHDT and CDR2 is YYEEEE in the germline V gene. The CDR3 DNA reads TGTGCCAGCAGCTTGGGGCTAGCGGGAGGGCCGGGTAATGAGCAGTTCTTC. It yields the protein CASSLGLAGGPGNEQFF.

The chain links TRBV7-9 to TRBJ2-7; 9 bases are a match to TRBD2. V lost 1 base and J lost 1; bases outside the gene matches: 2. CDR1 is SEHNR and CDR2 is FQNEAQ in the germline V gene (reference sequence). This CDR3 has 15 residues. As DNA, the CDR3 is TGTGCCAGCAGCTTAGTTGCGGGAGGGTCCTACGAGCAGTACTTC. Protein: CASSLVAGGSYEQYF.

This chain joins TRBV5-1 and TRBJ2-6; 7 positions match TRBD1. The V gene's germline CDR1 is SGHRS and CDR2 YFSETQ. The V segment lost 3 bases and the J segment 1 base; nucleotides outside the gene matches: 16. There are 20 residues in the CDR3. Written as DNA, the CDR3 is TGCGCCAGCAGCTCGAAACCTCCCGGGACAGAATCGTCTGGGGCCAACGTCCTGACTTTC. Amino acid sequence: CASSSKPPGTESSGANVLTF. Full variable domain (missing parts from reference TRBV5-1 and TRBJ2-6): KAGVTQTPRYLIKTRGQQVTLSCSPISGHRSVSWYQQTPGQGLQFLFEYFSETQRNKGNFPGRFSGRQFSNSRSEMNVSTLELGDSALYLCASSSKPPGTESSGANVLTFGAGSRLTVL.

The chain employs TRBV11-1 and TRBJ2-3, with 11 bases fitting TRBD1. CDR1 is SGHAT, CDR2 FQDESV, per germline (reference sequence). The CDR3 runs to 15 residues. V shed 4 bases, J shed 2 bases, and the junction held 2 bases outside the gene matches. The CDR3 sequence is CASSWTGGFTDTQYF. DNA of the CDR3: TGTGCCAGCAGCTGGACAGGGGGCTTCACAGATACGCAGTATTTT.